Presented here are 29 T cell receptor beta chains from one specimen sequenced in a study of control samples from healthy donors and cancer patients (dated by TCRdb to about 2020). Receptor libraries were prepared by the immunoSEQ multiplex PCR assay. The source is immuneACCESS, and TCRdb retained only in-frame sequences with V and J called. Part of the clones is not carried over; for the studies checked, unresolved V genes explain less than half of this, and the remainder is unexplained. For this sample the table gives roughly 220,000 clones, of which 90% to 95% were detected only once. The ten biggest clones cover about 1.6% of the sample. Specimen: blood. Source of these receptors: a man in his forties or fifties in good health.

The chain uses TRBV12-1 and TRBJ1-3; the table's D call, TRBD1, has no DNA check behind it. TRBV12-1 is listed as a pseudogene. The CDR3 sequence is 21 residues long. CDR3 protein: CASSFAVQGSHLRRYGNTIYF. Here the CDR3 DNA reads TGTGCCAGCAGCTTTGCTGTACAGGGTAGCCACCTACGGAGGTACGGAAACACCATATATTTT.

The chain has TRBV6-6 and TRBJ2-7; the match to TRBD1 covers 7 bases. CDR1 MNHNY and CDR2 SVGAGI come from the germline V gene (reference sequence). V lost 6 bases, J lost 5 bases, and 7 bases stayed unmatched. The CDR3 contains 13 residues. CDR3 amino acids: CASSPWDSHEQYF. As DNA, the CDR3 is TGTGCCAGCAGCCCTTGGGACAGCCACGAGCAGTACTTC.

This rearrangement joins TRBV5-1 to TRBJ1-2, with unresolved D. There are 13 residues in the CDR3. The V and J ends lost 3 bases and 2 bases respectively, with 8 bases between them. Germline lookup yields CDR1 SGHRS and CDR2 YFSETQ. In DNA form, the CDR3 reads TGCGCCAGCAGCTCTCAGTCGAACTATGGCTACACCTTC. It encodes CASSSQSNYGYTF.

The chain links TRBV9 to TRBJ1-4; TRBD1 aligns across 10 bases. CDR3 length: 15 amino acids. Unmatched junction bases numbered 8, after V lost 4 bases and J lost 8 bases. Germline CDR1 SGDLS, CDR2 YYNGEE. The CDR3 spells CASSPRTGGSEKLFF. DNA for the CDR3: TGTGCCAGCAGCCCCCGGACAGGGGGTTCAGAAAAACTGTTTTTT. Supplemented by reference TRBV9 and TRBJ1-4, the full variable domain reads DSGVTQTPKHLITATGQRVTLRCSPRSGDLSVYWYQQSLDQGLQFLIQYYNGEERAKGNILERFSAQQFPDLHSELNLSSLELGDSALYFCASSPRTGGSEKLFFGSGTQLSVL.

The rearrangement uses TRBV4-1 and TRBJ1-5, with 11 bases that match TRBD1. Unmatched junction bases numbered 5, after V lost 0 bases and J lost 7 bases. Germline V gene lookup returns CDR1 MGHRA and CDR2 YSYEKL. This CDR3 spans 16 amino acids. CDR3 coding DNA: TGCGCCAGCAGCCAAGATTGGGGACAGGGGGGACAGCCCCAGCATTTT. Translated, it gives CASSQDWGQGGQPQHF.

V usage is TRBV9 and J usage is TRBJ1-5; no firm D call. CDR3 length: 11 amino acids. CDR1 SGDLS and CDR2 YYNGEE come from the germline V gene. Here the CDR3 DNA reads TGTGCGAGCGGTAGCAATCAGCCCCAGCATTTT. Translating it yields CASGSNQPQHF.

The chain is built from TRBV11-2 and TRBJ2-5, with 9 bases matching TRBD2. From germline, CDR1 is SGHAT and CDR2 FQNNGV. V lost 4 bases and J lost 4; bases outside the gene matches: 10. This CDR3 has 16 residues. The CDR3, as DNA: TGTGCCAGCAGCTCCCCCGGGAGGCGGGGGGGAGAGACCCAGTACTTC. It is translated as CASSSPGRRGGETQYF.

The rearrangement links TRBV5-5 to TRBJ2-7; D is ambiguous. This CDR3 has 16 amino acids. The germline V and J ends were trimmed by 2 bases and 2 bases, with 17 bases remaining between them. Looked up from germline, CDR1 is SGHKS and CDR2 is YYEKEE (reference sequence). CDR3 region: CASSFAGSLTTYEQYV. As DNA, the CDR3 is TGTGCCAGCAGCTTTGCCGGGTCCCTAACCACCTACGAGCAGTACGTC.

The chain joins TRBV19 to TRBJ1-1; D unclear. CDR3 size: 14 residues. Germline lookup yields CDR1 LNHDA and CDR2 SQIVND (reference sequence). With 2 bases removed from V and 1 base from J, the gap between germline ends came to 8 bases. CDR3 in DNA: TGTGCCAGTAGTATAAGCGCGTGGAACACTGAAGCTTTCTTT. This codes for CASSISAWNTEAFF.

The V and J genes are TRBV5-1 and TRBJ2-5; D tentatively fits TRBD1 or TRBD2 (5 bases each). V lost 2 bases to trimming and J lost 5 bases, with 16 bases between them. CDR3 length equals 15 residues. Germline V lookup: CDR1 SGHRS, CDR2 YFSETQ. The CDR3 coding sequence is TGCGCCAGCAGCTTTGACGGGACGAAGGAGGAGACCCAGTACTTC. It yields the protein CASSFDGTKEETQYF.

The gene calls are TRBV15 and TRBJ2-2; 8 positions match TRBD2. The CDR3 has 14 amino acids. Germline V gives CDR1 LNHNV, CDR2 YYDKDF (reference sequence). The V and J ends lost 5 bases and 6 bases, in that order; junction bases with no gene match: 5. CDR3 protein: CATSSTSEAGELFF. Written as DNA, the CDR3 is TGTGCCACCAGCTCGACTAGCGAGGCCGGGGAGCTGTTTTTT.

The CDR3 DNA reads TGCGCCAGCAGCTTCGCCGGTGCCGGCTATGGCTACACCTTC. As protein: CASSFAGAGYGYTF. This chain links TRBV5-1 with TRBJ1-2; D is unresolved. Germline V gene lookup returns CDR1 SGHRS and CDR2 YFSETQ. The CDR3 sequence is 14 residues long. Trimming left V 2 bases short and J 4 bases short, with 12 bases between.

On this clone itself: This same CDR3 is encoded by further DNA sequences in the sample. V and J are TRBV30 and TRBJ2-3; D call uncertain. Germline-derived CDR1 and CDR2 are GTSNPN and SVGIG (reference sequence). This CDR3 comprises 15 residues. V was cut by 0 bases and J by 1 base, with 11 bases left in between. CDR3 region: CAWSVHGWGTDTQYF. For the CDR3, the DNA is TGTGCCTGGAGTGTACACGGATGGGGCACAGATACGCAGTATTTT. Full variable domain (missing parts from reference TRBV30 and TRBJ2-3): SQTIHQWPATLVQPVGSPLSLECTVEGTSNPNLYWYRQAAGRGLQLLFYSVGIGQISSEVPQNLSASRPQDRQFILSSKKLLLSDSGFYLCAWSVHGWGTDTQYFGPGTRLTVL.

This clone was counted a single time. The V call is TRBV2, the J call TRBJ1-3; D unresolved. The length of the CDR3 is 14 residues. V was cut by 4 bases and J by 4 bases, with 11 bases left in between. Per germline, CDR1 SNHLY and CDR2 FYNNEI. The DNA of the CDR3 is TGTGCCAGCAGTGGAGTATTAGCAGGAAACACCATATATTTT. It encodes CASSGVLAGNTIYF. Full variable domain (missing parts from reference TRBV2 and TRBJ1-3): EPEVTQTPSHQVTQMGQEVILRCVPISNHLYFYWYRQILGQKVEFLVSFYNNEISEKSEIFDDQFSVERPDGSNFTLKIRSTKLEDSAMYFCASSGVLAGNTIYFGEGSWLTVV.

Only one count was recorded for this clone. The chain employs TRBV6-5 and TRBJ2-7; D gene ambiguous. The V end was cut by 6 bases, the J end by 0 bases, with 12 bases between. This CDR3 has 14 residues. Looked up from germline, CDR1 is MNHEY and CDR2 is SVGAGI. The CDR3 nucleotides read TGTGCCAGCAGGTCATTTGGGTTCTCCTACGAGCAGTACTTC. Amino acids: CASRSFGFSYEQYF.

The chain employs TRBV11-2 and TRBJ2-1; a weak D match, TRBD1 (5 bases). The CDR3 covers 15 residues. Germline CDR1 reads SGHAT; CDR2 reads FQNNGV. The germline V and J ends were trimmed by 0 bases and 3 bases, with 9 bases remaining between them. For the CDR3, the DNA is TGTGCCAGCAGCTTAGACGTAGGGGTCTACAATGAGCAGTTCTTC. As protein: CASSLDVGVYNEQFF.

The genes are TRBV2 and TRBJ1-6, with TRBD1 identical over 9 bases. The CDR3 is 15 residues long. The germline CDR1 and CDR2 sequences are SNHLY and FYNNEI. Trimming removed 6 bases from V and 8 bases from J; junction bases left unmatched: 8. CDR3 DNA sequence: TGTGCCAGCAGCCTAGGACAGGGGATAGATTCACCCCTCCACTTT. It codes for CASSLGQGIDSPLHF.

The chain is built from TRBV7-2 and TRBJ2-4; no definite D call. The CDR3 consists of 13 residues. Germline V gene data show CDR1 as SGHTA and CDR2 as FQGNSA. V was shortened by 4 bases and J by 7 bases, with 11 bases between the two germline ends. The CDR3 region has the DNA TGTGCCAGCAGCTGGGGTTTTTCGAACATTCAGTACTTC. Residues: CASSWGFSNIQYF.

V and J are TRBV4-1 and TRBJ1-5; D remains unclear. The germline V gene has CDR1 MGHRA and CDR2 YSYEKL. CDR3 length: 16 residues. V lost 5 bases and J lost 1, with 15 bases in between. CDR3 loop: CASSLEAGLSNQPQHF. The CDR3 DNA reads TGCGCCAGCAGCTTAGAGGCGGGGTTAAGCAATCAGCCCCAGCATTTT.

This chain links TRBV7-3 with TRBJ2-3; D not certain. CDR1 and CDR2 from the germline V gene are SGHTA and FQGTGA. V was cut by 3 bases and J by 4 bases, with 11 bases left in between. The CDR3 contains 14 residues. The CDR3 DNA is TGTGCCAGCAGCTTCGGACCTTCGTCAGATACGCAGTATTTT. Its protein is CASSFGPSSDTQYF.

J is TRBJ2-7 and V is TRBV18; maybe TRBD2 (5 bases). The CDR3 is 13 residues long. CDR1 and CDR2 (germline): KGHSH, LQKENI. The ends were cut back, 2 bases at V and 2 bases at J, with 7 bases in the middle. The CDR3 region is CASSPEGTYEQYF. The CDR3 DNA is TGTGCCAGCTCACCAGAGGGAACCTACGAGCAGTACTTC.

The V gene is TRBV6-4, the J gene TRBJ2-6; possible D gene TRBD1, 5 bases. Trimming left V 5 bases short and J 0 bases short, with 8 bases between. The CDR3 is 15 amino acids. Germline loops: CDR1 MRHNA, CDR2 SNTAGT. CDR3 residues: CASSLGHSGANVLTF. The DNA for the CDR3 is TGTGCCAGCAGTCTGGGGCACTCTGGGGCCAACGTCCTGACTTTC.

The J gene is TRBJ2-1, the V gene TRBV14; possibly TRBD1 for D (6 bases). This CDR3 has 14 residues. Germline V gene sequence: CDR1 SGHDN, CDR2 FVKESK. With 3 bases removed from V and 4 bases from J, the gap between germline ends came to 10 bases. CDR3 DNA sequence: TGTGCCAGCAGCCAGGGACACCAATACAATGAGCAGTTCTTC. Residues: CASSQGHQYNEQFF. The complete variable domain, with remaining parts taken from reference TRBV14 and TRBJ2-1, reads EAGVTQFPSHSVIEKGQTVTLRCDPISGHDNLYWYRRVMGKEIKFLLHFVKESKQDESGMPNNRFLAERTGGTYSTLKVQPAELEDSGVYFCASSQGHQYNEQFFGPGTRLTVL.

CDR3 DNA sequence: TGTGCCAGTAGTACGGGGACAGTGGGCTTCTCACCCCTCCACTTT. Translated, it gives CASSTGTVGFSPLHF. The chain uses TRBV19 and TRBJ1-6; 7 bases match TRBD1. The ends lost 4 bases at V and 10 bases at J; junction bases unmatched: 10. The germline gives CDR1 LNHDA, CDR2 SQIVND (reference sequence). The CDR3 runs 15 residues.

CDR3 in DNA: TGTGCCAGCAGCTCTGACTGGTGGAACACTGAAGCTTTCTTT. Residues: CASSSDWWNTEAFF. The genes are TRBV6-5 and TRBJ1-1; D gene ambiguous. Per germline, CDR1 MNHEY and CDR2 SVGAGI. The V end was cut by 6 bases, the J end by 1 base, with 12 bases between. This CDR3 is 14 amino acids long.

CDR3 loop: CASSHGQQETQYF. The CDR3 DNA follows: TGTGCCAGCAGCCACGGACAGCAAGAGACCCAGTACTTC. The chain combines TRBV7-2 with TRBJ2-5; a possible D gene is TRBD1 (6 bases). Germline V CDR1 and CDR2: SGHTA, FQGNSA. Trimming took off 5 bases at V and 2 bases at J, with 9 bases between the two ends. This CDR3 is built from 13 residues.

The CDR3 DNA reads TGTGCCAGCTCACCGACAGGTGAACTCGGCTATGGCTACACCTTC. Translation: CASSPTGELGYGYTF. This rearrangement joins TRBV18 to TRBJ1-2; D might be TRBD1 (6 bases). Germline CDR1 and CDR2: KGHSH and LQKENI. The CDR3 loop spans 15 amino acids. The V end was cut by 3 bases, the J end by 4 bases, with 15 bases between.

This clone was counted a single time. This chain uses TRBV5-4 with TRBJ2-5; D remains unclear. The CDR3 spans 14 residues. V was cut by 0 bases and J by 2 bases, with 8 bases left in between. The germline V gene encodes CDR1 SGHNT and CDR2 YYREEE (reference sequence). DNA for the CDR3: TGTGCCAGCAGCTTGGCTGGGGAACAAGAGACCCAGTACTTC. Translated: CASSLAGEQETQYF.

This clone was recorded once. This chain links TRBV7-9 with TRBJ1-1; TRBD1 is a possible D gene (6 bases). Trimming left V 4 bases short and J 1 base short, with 16 bases between. The CDR3 has 16 amino acids. CDR1 SEHNR and CDR2 FQNEAQ come from the germline V gene (reference sequence). CDR3 region: CASSSPTGNKNTEAFF. DNA for the CDR3: TGTGCCAGCAGCTCCCCGACAGGAAACAAGAACACTGAAGCTTTCTTT.